This entry features one T cell receptor beta chain sequence. This entry is derived from a study of blood T cell repertoires in COVID-19. This CDR3 is built from 14 residues. CDR1 and CDR2 from the germline V gene are SEHNR and FQNEAQ (reference sequence). V was pared by 7 bases and J by 5 bases, with 8 bases of the junction left unmatched. TCRdb's table, derived via immunoSEQ multiplex PCR, lists solely in-frame clones and lacks some. The sample shows over 200,000 clones, 85% to 90% of them seen only once. Material for sequencing was PBMCs or T cells enriched from blood (not recorded which). The clonotype was recovered from a man younger than 30 who had recovered from COVID-19. This chain uses TRBV7-9 with TRBJ1-1; 9 nucleotides line up with TRBD1. CDR3 DNA: TGTGCCAGCAAACAGGGGGCGTCATGGACTGAAGCTTTCTTT. It specifies CASKQGASWTEAFF.